This is a list of T cell receptor beta chains from one sample in a study of regulatory T cells in long-lasting Graves disease. Each CDR3 protein gets one entry after TCRdb re-called the multiplex PCR reads with MiXCR. The top ten hold around a quarter of the sample, which has 360,000 or so distinct CDR3 sequences, roughly 25% seen once. This material consisted of peripheral blood mononuclear cells (PBMCs), taken when the disease was refractory, from a patient treated with antithyroid drugs. These receptors were taken from a middle-aged woman with Graves disease. The CDR3 runs from the conserved cysteine through the conserved F or W. The order of the fields is V gene, D gene, J gene, clone size, CDR3 DNA, CDR3 protein. D genes are given only for firm matches. Clone sizes are given selectively: once, few, many, or a class where the clone is expanded.

TRBV4-1	TRBD1	TRBJ2-5	few	TGCGCCAGCAGTAGACAGGGCGTTAAACTAAAAGAGACCCAGTACTTC	CASSRQGVKLKETQYF
TRBV6-1	TRBD1	TRBJ1-5	few	TGTGCCAGCAGCGCAGGGGGGCTGGAAAATCAGCCCCAGCATTTT	CASSAGGLENQPQHF
TRBV28	.	TRBJ2-1	.	TGTGCCAGCAGTTTTAACAATGAGCAGTTCTTC	CASSFNNEQFF
TRBV7-3	.	TRBJ2-2	.	TGTGCCAGCAGCTTATCTGGACAGTCAAACACCGGGGAGCTGTTTTTT	CASSLSGQSNTGELFF
TRBV29-1	.	TRBJ2-4	many	TGCAGCGTCGTACAATTAGCCAAAAACATTCAGTACTTC	CSVVQLAKNIQYF
TRBV28	TRBD2	TRBJ2-7	many	TGTGCCAGCAGTTTAGTGCTAGCGGGATGGTCCGAGCAGTACTTC	CASSLVLAGWSEQYF
TRBV18	TRBD2	TRBJ2-7	.	TGTGCCAGCTCCCCGGCACTAGCGGGAAATATGTACTTC	CASSPALAGNMYF
TRBV6-5	.	TRBJ1-1	many	TGTGCCAGCAGTTACGTCGAGAACACTGAAGCTTTCTTT	CASSYVENTEAFF
TRBV7-9	.	TRBJ2-7	few	TGTGCCAGCAGCGAGCGTATAGACCACGAGCAGTACTTC	CASSERIDHEQYF
TRBV24-1	.	TRBJ2-7	.	TGTGCCACCAGTGATTCCTCGGATAGTGGCGGCTACGAGCAGTACTTC	CATSDSSDSGGYEQYF
TRBV27	.	TRBJ1-6	.	TGTGCCAGCAGCCCCCGGGGGGGGGCGAGGTCACCCCTCCACTTT	CASSPRGGARSPLHF
TRBV6-1	TRBD2	TRBJ2-2	many	TGTGCCAGCAGTGAAGTCCCTAGCGGGAGGGGGTCCGGGGAGCTGTTTTTT	CASSEVPSGRGSGELFF
TRBV24-1	TRBD2	TRBJ2-7	few	TGTGCCACCAGTGATGCCAACGACGAGCGGGGTGGCTCCTACGAGCAGTACTTC	CATSDANDERGGSYEQYF
TRBV10-1	.	TRBJ1-5	.	TGCGCCAGCAGTGAGTCTACAGGGAGCAATCAGCCCCAGCATTTT	CASSESTGSNQPQHF
TRBV19	TRBD2	TRBJ2-7	.	TGTGCCAGTAGTATCGGGGGGAATGGAAACGAGCAGTACTTC	CASSIGGNGNEQYF
TRBV9	.	TRBJ2-7	once	TGTGCCAGCAGCGTAGTATGGGGGACCGAGCAGTACTTC	CASSVVWGTEQYF
TRBV7-2	.	TRBJ2-5	few	TGTGCCAGCAGCCCCCGGATGCCGGGGACACTTCAAGAGACCCAGTACTTC	CASSPRMPGTLQETQYF
TRBV10-3	.	TRBJ2-2	few	TGTGCCATCAGCATGACAGGACCGAACACCGGGGAGCTGTTTTTT	CAISMTGPNTGELFF
TRBV7-9	.	TRBJ2-7	many	TGTGCCAGCAGCCAGGGTGGCAGGGTGAGGAACGAGCAGTACTTC	CASSQGGRVRNEQYF
TRBV2	.	TRBJ2-5	many	TGTGCCAGCAGTGCAGAAGTTCAAGAGACCCAGTACTTC	CASSAEVQETQYF
TRBV9	.	TRBJ2-2	.	TGTGCCAGCAGCGTAGGGGTAATAACCAAGGGACCCGGGGAGCTGTTTTTT	CASSVGVITKGPGELFF
TRBV2	TRBD1	TRBJ2-7	.	TGTGCCAGCAGTGGATCAGGACAGGGGGCTTTCGAGCAGTACTTC	CASSGSGQGAFEQYF
TRBV15	.	TRBJ2-3	.	TGTGCCACCTGGACCCTGCGCAGTAGAGATACGCAGTATTTT	CATWTLRSRDTQYF
TRBV3-1	.	TRBJ2-7	.	TGTGCCAGCAGTCTCCGTCCGCCGGGAGAGCAGTACTTC	CASSLRPPGEQYF
TRBV20-1	.	TRBJ2-2	many	TGCAGTGCTAGTGTGGTGTATCCCGGGGAGCTGTTTTTT	CSASVVYPGELFF
TRBV7-9	TRBD1	TRBJ2-3	.	TGTGCCAGCAGCTTGCCTACCGGGACAGGGCTAGCAGATACGCAGTATTTT	CASSLPTGTGLADTQYF
TRBV2	.	TRBJ1-1	.	TGTGCCACCAGGGGATCGGGCACTGAAGCTTTCTTT	CATRGSGTEAFF
TRBV27	TRBD1	TRBJ1-1	many	TGTGCCACTTACCCGGGACAGCGGAACACTGAAGCTTTCTTT	CATYPGQRNTEAFF
TRBV20-1	TRBD2	TRBJ2-7	.	TGCAGTGCTAGCGTGGAAGCGGGAGAGCAGTACTTC	CSASVEAGEQYF
TRBV28	.	TRBJ2-3	many	TGTGCCAGCAGCGGCCCAGATACGCAGTATTTT	CASSGPDTQYF
TRBV6-5	TRBD2	TRBJ2-1	.	TGTGCCAGCAGTTACGATCTAGGGAGGGCCAATGAGCAGTTCTTC	CASSYDLGRANEQFF
TRBV27	TRBD2	TRBJ2-1	.	TGTGCCAGCAGTGTAGCGGGCCCTGGGCAGTTCTTC	CASSVAGPGQFF
TRBV30	.	TRBJ2-4	few	TGTGCCTGGAGTTTGAAACAGAGGTCCTGGACCAAAAACATTCAGTACTTC	CAWSLKQRSWTKNIQYF
TRBV7-3	TRBD2	TRBJ2-5	many	TGTGCCAGCAGCCCACGGGGGGTGTCGACCCAGTACTTC	CASSPRGVSTQYF
TRBV20-1	TRBD1	TRBJ2-1	few	TGCAGTGGGGGGACAGGGGGCCGGGGGGAGCAGTTCTTC	CSGGTGGRGEQFF
TRBV6-1	.	TRBJ2-1	.	TGTGCCATCAAAAAGGGGCCTTGGTACAATGAGCAGTTCTTC	CAIKKGPWYNEQFF
TRBV5-4	TRBD1	TRBJ2-5	.	TGTGCCAGCAGCTCTGCCGGGACAGGGGCAGAGACCCAGTACTTC	CASSSAGTGAETQYF
TRBV29-1	.	TRBJ1-1	many	TGCAGCGTTAGAGGGCAGGCTTCGAACACTGAAGCTTTCTTT	CSVRGQASNTEAFF
TRBV11-2	.	TRBJ2-2	many	TGTGCCAGCAGTCGGATTAACACCGGGGAGCTGTTTTTT	CASSRINTGELFF
TRBV28	.	TRBJ2-1	few	TGTGCCAGCAGTAGGCAGGGACACAATGAGCAGTTCTTC	CASSRQGHNEQFF
TRBV7-2	TRBD2	TRBJ2-7	many	TGTGCCAGCAGCTTCTATGGGACTAGCGGGTACGAGCAGTACTTC	CASSFYGTSGYEQYF
TRBV28	.	TRBJ2-1	many	TGTGCCAGCAGTTTTTTAACACTTACCTACAATGAGCAGTTCTTC	CASSFLTLTYNEQFF
TRBV5-6	TRBD1	TRBJ1-5	few	TGTGCCAGCAGCTTGGCTCCCGGACAGGGTATTAATCAGCCCCAGCATTTT	CASSLAPGQGINQPQHF
TRBV19	.	TRBJ1-1	.	TGTGCCAGTAATAAAAGGGCTGAAGCTTTCTTT	CASNKRAEAFF
TRBV27	.	TRBJ2-1	many	TGTGCCAGCAGTTTATCCGGGAGCCCCTACAATGAGCAGTTCTTC	CASSLSGSPYNEQFF
TRBV12-3/TRBV12-4	.	TRBJ2-3	.	TGTGCCATCAGTGAGCCCCGGACAGTCGATACGCAGTATTTT	CAISEPRTVDTQYF
TRBV19	TRBD1	TRBJ1-6	many	TGTGCCAGTAGTATCTGGGACAGGGTGGATTCACCCCTCCACTTT	CASSIWDRVDSPLHF
TRBV2	.	TRBJ1-1	many	TGTGCCAGCAGCGGGGATGGGAACACTGAAGCTTTCTTT	CASSGDGNTEAFF
TRBV20-1	.	TRBJ1-1	few	TGCAGTACCTTGGACGGGCGGAAAGCTTTCTTT	CSTLDGRKAFF
TRBV29-1	TRBD2	TRBJ2-4	many	TGCAGCGTTGAAGATCGGGGTTTAACTAGCGGGATAAACAAAAACATTCAGTACTTC	CSVEDRGLTSGINKNIQYF
TRBV28	TRBD2	TRBJ2-1	.	TGTGCCAGCAGCCGGGGACTAGCGGGAGCTCGGGAGCAGTTCTTC	CASSRGLAGAREQFF
TRBV20-1	TRBD1	TRBJ2-7	many	TGCAGTGCTAGTCCAGGGACAGGGGGGTCCTACGAGCAGTACTTC	CSASPGTGGSYEQYF
TRBV6-2/TRBV6-3	.	TRBJ2-7	.	TGTGCCAGCAGTGTTAGGGGGATCGAGCAGTACTTC	CASSVRGIEQYF
TRBV7-9	TRBD2	TRBJ2-5	many	TGTGCCAGCAGCCCGGGACTAGTCATCTTTCGGGAGACCCAGTACTTC	CASSPGLVIFRETQYF
TRBV28	.	TRBJ2-3	once	TGTGCCAGCAGTTTATATCGGCCCCGAAGGGTGGGAACAGATACGCAGTATTTT	CASSLYRPRRVGTDTQYF
TRBV10-3	.	TRBJ2-7	.	TGTGCCATCAGTGACCCGACCAGGGGAAGCTCCTACGAGCAGTACTTC	CAISDPTRGSSYEQYF
TRBV11-2	.	TRBJ2-3	many	TGTGCCAGCAGCCGCTACACACAGGGAAGTAAGGAAGATACGCAGTATTTT	CASSRYTQGSKEDTQYF
TRBV6-5	.	TRBJ2-1	.	TGTGCCAGCAGTTCCGCATCTAGCAACGAGCAGTTCTTC	CASSSASSNEQFF
TRBV6-5	.	TRBJ2-7	many	TGTGCCAGCAGTTACTCGGCCGGCGAGCAGTACTTC	CASSYSAGEQYF